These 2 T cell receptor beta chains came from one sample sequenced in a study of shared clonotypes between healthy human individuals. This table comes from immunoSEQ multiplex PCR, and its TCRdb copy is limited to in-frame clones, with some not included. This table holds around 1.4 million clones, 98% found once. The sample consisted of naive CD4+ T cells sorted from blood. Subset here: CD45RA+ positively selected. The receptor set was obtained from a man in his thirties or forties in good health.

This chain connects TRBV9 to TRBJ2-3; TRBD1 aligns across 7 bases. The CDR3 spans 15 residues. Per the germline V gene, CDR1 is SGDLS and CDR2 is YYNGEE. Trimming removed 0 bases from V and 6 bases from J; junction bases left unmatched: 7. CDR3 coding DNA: TGTGCCAGCAGCGTAGCTCGGCAGGGGGTCGATACGCAGTATTTT. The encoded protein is CASSVARQGVDTQYF.

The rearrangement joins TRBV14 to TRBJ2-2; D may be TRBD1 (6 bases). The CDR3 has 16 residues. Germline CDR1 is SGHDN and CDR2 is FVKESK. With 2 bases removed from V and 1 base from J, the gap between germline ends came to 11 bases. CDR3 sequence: CASSQTGIQNTGELFF. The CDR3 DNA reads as TGTGCCAGCAGCCAAACAGGGATCCAGAACACCGGGGAGCTGTTTTTT.